These T cell receptor beta chains were read from a single sample in a study of blood T cells in healthy people across ages. One entry per CDR3 protein, called by TCRdb with MiXCR from the 5' RACE reads. The data contain about 930,000 distinct CDR3 sequences, almost 30% of them singletons. The same sample was also studied in work on T cells of mothers and their children.

The sequencing sample was made of blood. Receptors were obtained from a woman aged 40-49 years in good health. The CDR3 runs from the conserved cysteine through the conserved F or W. D genes are given only for firm matches. Clone size appears in some rows only: once, few, many, or a class for an expanded clone.

d_gene: .; abundance: few; v_gene: TRBV15; j_gene: TRBJ1-6; CDR3aa: CATSRLGGDSPLHF; CDR3nt: TGTGCCACCAGCAGGCTAGGGGGTGATTCACCCCTCCACTTT
d_gene: TRBD1; abundance: many; v_gene: TRBV10-3; j_gene: TRBJ2-6; CDR3aa: CAIRGQGAVPSGANVLTF; CDR3nt: TGTGCCATCAGGGGACAGGGGGCGGTCCCCTCTGGGGCCAACGTCCTGACTTTC
d_gene: .; abundance: .; v_gene: TRBV7-3; j_gene: TRBJ2-7; CDR3aa: CASSLLLGEAYEQYF; CDR3nt: TGTGCCAGCAGCTTGCTCCTGGGGGAGGCCTACGAGCAGTACTTC
d_gene: .; abundance: .; v_gene: TRBV10-3; j_gene: TRBJ1-5; CDR3aa: CAIAQGNQPQHF; CDR3nt: TGTGCCATCGCACAGGGAAATCAGCCCCAGCATTTT
d_gene: .; abundance: few; v_gene: TRBV30; j_gene: TRBJ2-5; CDR3aa: CAWSRDRETQYF; CDR3nt: TGTGCCTGGAGTAGGGACCGAGAGACCCAGTACTTC
d_gene: TRBD1; abundance: .; v_gene: TRBV28; j_gene: TRBJ2-7; CDR3aa: CATQNRGFYEQYF; CDR3nt: TGTGCCACTCAAAACAGGGGTTTCTACGAGCAGTACTTC
d_gene: TRBD1; abundance: few; v_gene: TRBV7-2; j_gene: TRBJ1-2; CDR3aa: CASSGSGTGGGYGYTF; CDR3nt: TGTGCCAGCAGCGGATCCGGGACAGGGGGTGGATATGGCTACACCTTC
d_gene: .; abundance: many; v_gene: TRBV12-5; j_gene: TRBJ2-1; CDR3aa: CASAWGSRNEQFF; CDR3nt: TGTGCTAGTGCCTGGGGCAGTCGGAATGAGCAGTTCTTC
d_gene: TRBD1; abundance: .; v_gene: TRBV7-9; j_gene: TRBJ1-3; CDR3aa: CASSSWTGDPGNTIYF; CDR3nt: TGTGCCAGCAGTTCGTGGACAGGGGACCCTGGAAACACCATATATTTT
d_gene: .; abundance: .; v_gene: TRBV11-2; j_gene: TRBJ2-3; CDR3aa: CASSTTTRVDPTDTQYF; CDR3nt: TGTGCCAGCAGCACCACCACTAGAGTTGATCCCACAGATACGCAGTATTTT
d_gene: .; abundance: few; v_gene: TRBV2; j_gene: TRBJ2-7; CDR3aa: CASSEVDTSYEQYF; CDR3nt: TGTGCCAGCAGTGAAGTGGACACCAGCTACGAGCAGTACTTC
d_gene: TRBD1; abundance: .; v_gene: TRBV29-1; j_gene: TRBJ1-2; CDR3aa: CSVEPGQSPGGYTF; CDR3nt: TGCAGCGTCGAACCGGGACAGTCACCCGGCGGCTACACCTTC
d_gene: TRBD1; abundance: few; v_gene: TRBV15; j_gene: TRBJ2-6; CDR3aa: CATSRGGAGQGRSGANVLTF; CDR3nt: TGTGCCACCAGCAGAGGGGGGGCTGGACAGGGCCGCTCTGGGGCCAACGTCCTGACTTTC
d_gene: TRBD1; abundance: many; v_gene: TRBV12-3/TRBV12-4; j_gene: TRBJ2-7; CDR3aa: CASSQGDRAPYEQYF; CDR3nt: TGTGCCAGCAGTCAGGGGGACAGGGCCCCCTACGAGCAGTACTTC
d_gene: .; abundance: .; v_gene: TRBV5-1; j_gene: TRBJ1-1; CDR3aa: CASSLPGAMGTEAFF; CDR3nt: TGCGCCAGCAGCTTGCCCGGGGCGATGGGCACTGAAGCTTTCTTT
d_gene: TRBD2; abundance: few; v_gene: TRBV2; j_gene: TRBJ2-1; CDR3aa: CASRAGLAAYNEQFF; CDR3nt: TGTGCCAGCAGGGCCGGACTAGCGGCCTACAATGAGCAGTTCTTC
d_gene: .; abundance: .; v_gene: TRBV24-1; j_gene: TRBJ2-7; CDR3aa: CATSEAGGYEQYF; CDR3nt: TGTGCCACCAGTGAGGCAGGAGGCTACGAGCAGTACTTC
d_gene: TRBD1; abundance: .; v_gene: TRBV7-3; j_gene: TRBJ2-7; CDR3aa: CTSSLDRDYEQYF; CDR3nt: TGTACCAGCAGCCTCGACAGGGACTACGAGCAGTACTTC
d_gene: .; abundance: .; v_gene: TRBV18; j_gene: TRBJ2-3; CDR3aa: CASFTGLLQNTDTQYF; CDR3nt: TGTGCCAGCTTCACCGGTCTATTACAGAACACAGATACGCAGTATTTT
d_gene: .; abundance: .; v_gene: TRBV5-1; j_gene: TRBJ2-1; CDR3aa: CASSSRDTSYNEQFF; CDR3nt: TGCGCCAGCAGCTCGAGGGACACCTCCTACAATGAGCAGTTCTTC
d_gene: .; abundance: few; v_gene: TRBV7-3; j_gene: TRBJ1-4; CDR3aa: CASSPGDTTNEKLFF; CDR3nt: TGTGCCAGCAGCCCTGGGGATACAACTAATGAAAAACTGTTTTTT
d_gene: TRBD1; abundance: .; v_gene: TRBV4-3; j_gene: TRBJ1-3; CDR3aa: CASSQGQGGGNTIYF; CDR3nt: TGCGCCAGCAGCCAAGGACAGGGCGGTGGAAACACCATATATTTT
d_gene: TRBD1; abundance: few; v_gene: TRBV11-2; j_gene: TRBJ1-2; CDR3aa: CASSSTDRGAYGYTF; CDR3nt: TGTGCCAGCAGTTCGACGGACAGGGGGGCCTATGGCTACACCTTC
d_gene: .; abundance: .; v_gene: TRBV7-2; j_gene: TRBJ2-2; CDR3aa: CASSLARGMGPTGELFF; CDR3nt: TGTGCCAGCAGCTTAGCGCGGGGTATGGGTCCCACCGGGGAGCTGTTTTTT
d_gene: TRBD1; abundance: few; v_gene: TRBV7-2; j_gene: TRBJ2-1; CDR3aa: CASSIRPPGQGRSRHNEQFF; CDR3nt: TGTGCCAGCAGCATCAGGCCACCGGGACAGGGGAGGAGTCGGCACAATGAGCAGTTCTTC
d_gene: .; abundance: few; v_gene: TRBV5-6; j_gene: TRBJ1-2; CDR3aa: CASSAGDYGYTF; CDR3nt: TGTGCCAGCAGCGCCGGGGATTATGGCTACACCTTC
d_gene: .; abundance: .; v_gene: TRBV29-1; j_gene: TRBJ1-2; CDR3aa: CSAIKGDGYTF; CDR3nt: TGCAGCGCTATAAAAGGGGATGGCTACACCTTC
d_gene: .; abundance: few; v_gene: TRBV28; j_gene: TRBJ2-4; CDR3aa: CASRDGAGGIQYF; CDR3nt: TGTGCCAGCCGGGACGGGGCCGGGGGCATTCAGTACTTC
d_gene: .; abundance: .; v_gene: TRBV11-1; j_gene: TRBJ1-6; CDR3aa: CASSYSGNNSPLHF; CDR3nt: TGTGCCAGCAGCTACAGTGGGAATAATTCACCCCTCCACTTT
d_gene: .; abundance: few; v_gene: TRBV7-9; j_gene: TRBJ1-1; CDR3aa: CASSLGGLLVNTEAFF; CDR3nt: TGTGCCAGCAGCCTAGGGGGTCTCCTGGTGAACACTGAAGCTTTCTTT
d_gene: .; abundance: .; v_gene: TRBV3-1; j_gene: TRBJ2-1; CDR3aa: CASSQDPGVNEQFF; CDR3nt: TGTGCCAGCAGCCAAGATCCCGGGGTCAATGAGCAGTTCTTC
d_gene: TRBD1; abundance: few; v_gene: TRBV20-1; j_gene: TRBJ2-7; CDR3aa: CSASPPGQGGYEQYF; CDR3nt: TGCAGTGCTAGTCCTCCCGGACAGGGGGGCTACGAGCAGTACTTC
d_gene: TRBD1; abundance: many; v_gene: TRBV20-1; j_gene: TRBJ2-7; CDR3aa: CSAGTGGTYEQYF; CDR3nt: TGCAGTGCCGGGACAGGGGGTACCTACGAGCAGTACTTC
d_gene: .; abundance: few; v_gene: TRBV3-1; j_gene: TRBJ1-1; CDR3aa: CASGGLNVAFF; CDR3nt: TGTGCCAGCGGGGGATTGAATGTAGCTTTCTTT
d_gene: TRBD1; abundance: few; v_gene: TRBV12-3/TRBV12-4; j_gene: TRBJ1-4; CDR3aa: CASTIRGTKKLFF; CDR3nt: TGTGCCAGCACCATCAGGGGGACAAAGAAACTGTTTTTT
d_gene: TRBD2; abundance: few; v_gene: TRBV7-2; j_gene: TRBJ2-1; CDR3aa: CASSLGLAGAVAYNEQFF; CDR3nt: TGTGCCAGCAGCTTAGGGCTAGCGGGGGCCGTGGCGTACAATGAGCAGTTCTTC
d_gene: .; abundance: .; v_gene: TRBV20-1; j_gene: TRBJ1-5; CDR3aa: CSGFGDSNQPQHF; CDR3nt: TGCAGTGGGTTTGGGGACAGCAATCAGCCCCAGCATTTT
d_gene: .; abundance: many; v_gene: TRBV20-1; j_gene: TRBJ2-5; CDR3aa: CSASRGGKTQYF; CDR3nt: TGCAGTGCTAGCAGGGGAGGAAAGACCCAGTACTTC
d_gene: .; abundance: .; v_gene: TRBV20-1; j_gene: TRBJ1-2; CDR3aa: CSARDPGANYGYTF; CDR3nt: TGCAGTGCTAGAGATCCGGGGGCGAACTATGGCTACACCTTC
d_gene: TRBD1; abundance: few; v_gene: TRBV4-1; j_gene: TRBJ1-6; CDR3aa: CASSQARLGTGNDSPLHF; CDR3nt: TGCGCCAGCAGCCAGGCCCGACTTGGGACAGGGAATGATTCACCCCTCCACTTT
d_gene: .; abundance: .; v_gene: TRBV12-3/TRBV12-4; j_gene: TRBJ1-2; CDR3aa: CASSLSRMAGGYTF; CDR3nt: TGTGCCAGCAGCCTATCAAGGATGGCGGGTGGCTACACCTTC
d_gene: .; abundance: few; v_gene: TRBV12-3/TRBV12-4; j_gene: TRBJ1-2; CDR3aa: CASSLGGGKDGYTF; CDR3nt: TGTGCCAGCAGTTTAGGTGGAGGGAAGGATGGCTACACCTTC